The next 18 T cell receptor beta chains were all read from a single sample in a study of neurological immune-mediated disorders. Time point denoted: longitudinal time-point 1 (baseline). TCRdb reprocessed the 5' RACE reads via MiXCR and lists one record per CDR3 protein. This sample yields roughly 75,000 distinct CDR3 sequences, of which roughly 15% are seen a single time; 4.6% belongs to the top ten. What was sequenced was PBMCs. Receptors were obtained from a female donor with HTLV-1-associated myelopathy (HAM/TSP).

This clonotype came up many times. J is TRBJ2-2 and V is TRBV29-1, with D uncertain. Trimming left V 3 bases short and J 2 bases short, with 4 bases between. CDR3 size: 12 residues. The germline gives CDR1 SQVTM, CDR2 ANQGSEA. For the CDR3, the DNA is TGCAGCGTTGAGGAAAACACCGGGGAGCTGTTTTTT. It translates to CSVEENTGELFF.

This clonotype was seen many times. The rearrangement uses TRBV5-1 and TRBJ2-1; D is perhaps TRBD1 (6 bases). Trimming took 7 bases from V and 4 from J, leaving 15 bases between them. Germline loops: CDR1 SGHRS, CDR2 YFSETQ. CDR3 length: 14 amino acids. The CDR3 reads CASSRDKPYNEQFF. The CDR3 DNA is TGCGCCAGCTCCCGGGACAAACCTTACAATGAGCAGTTCTTC. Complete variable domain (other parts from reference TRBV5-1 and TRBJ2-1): KAGVTQTPRYLIKTRGQQVTLSCSPISGHRSVSWYQQTPGQGLQFLFEYFSETQRNKGNFPGRFSGRQFSNSRSEMNVSTLELGDSALYLCASSRDKPYNEQFFGPGTRLTVL.

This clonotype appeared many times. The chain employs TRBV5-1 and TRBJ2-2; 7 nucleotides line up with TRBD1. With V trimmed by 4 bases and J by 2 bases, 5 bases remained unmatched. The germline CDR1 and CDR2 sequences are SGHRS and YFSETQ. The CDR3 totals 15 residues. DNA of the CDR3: TGCGCCAGCAGCCCAGGACAGGCTAACACCGGGGAGCTGTTTTTT. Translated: CASSPGQANTGELFF.

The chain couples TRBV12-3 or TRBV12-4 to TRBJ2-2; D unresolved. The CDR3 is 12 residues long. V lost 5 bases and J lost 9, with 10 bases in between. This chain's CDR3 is CASSPRWRELFF. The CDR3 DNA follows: TGTGCCAGCAGTCCTCGGTGGAGGGAGCTGTTTTTT.

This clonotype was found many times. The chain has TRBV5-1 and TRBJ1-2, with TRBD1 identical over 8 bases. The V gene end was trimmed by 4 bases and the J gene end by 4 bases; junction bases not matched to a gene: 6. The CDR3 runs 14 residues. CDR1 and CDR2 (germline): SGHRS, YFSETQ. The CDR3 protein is CASSQGAEGYGYTF. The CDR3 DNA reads TGCGCCAGCAGCCAGGGGGCGGAAGGCTATGGCTACACCTTC.

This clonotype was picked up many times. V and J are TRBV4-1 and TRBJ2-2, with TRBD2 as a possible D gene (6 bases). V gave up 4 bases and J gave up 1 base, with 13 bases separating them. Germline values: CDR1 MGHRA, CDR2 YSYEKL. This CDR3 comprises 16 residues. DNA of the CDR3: TGCGCCAGCAGCCCAGGTGCGGAGGGGAACACCGGGGAGCTGTTTTTT. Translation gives CASSPGAEGNTGELFF.

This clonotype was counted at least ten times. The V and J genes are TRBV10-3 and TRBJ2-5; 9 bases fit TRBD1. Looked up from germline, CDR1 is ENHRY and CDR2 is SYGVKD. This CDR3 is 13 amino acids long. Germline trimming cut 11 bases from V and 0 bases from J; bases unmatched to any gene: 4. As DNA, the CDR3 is TGTGCCGTACGGACAGGGGACCAAGAGACCCAGTACTTC. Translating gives CAVRTGDQETQYF.

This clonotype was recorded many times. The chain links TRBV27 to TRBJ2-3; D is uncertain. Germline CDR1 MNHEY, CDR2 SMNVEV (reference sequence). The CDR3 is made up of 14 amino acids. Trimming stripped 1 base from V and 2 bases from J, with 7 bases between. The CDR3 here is CASSLYLVTDTQYF. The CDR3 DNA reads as TGTGCCAGCAGTTTATACCTAGTCACAGATACGCAGTATTTT.

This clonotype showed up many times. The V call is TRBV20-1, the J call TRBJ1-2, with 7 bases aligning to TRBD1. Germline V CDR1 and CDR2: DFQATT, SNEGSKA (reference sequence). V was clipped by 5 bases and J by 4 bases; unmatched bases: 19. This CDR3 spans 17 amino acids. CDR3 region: CSARPGRLKGGLYGYTF. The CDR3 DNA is TGCAGTGCTCGTCCGGGACGTCTTAAAGGGGGCCTCTATGGCTACACCTTC.

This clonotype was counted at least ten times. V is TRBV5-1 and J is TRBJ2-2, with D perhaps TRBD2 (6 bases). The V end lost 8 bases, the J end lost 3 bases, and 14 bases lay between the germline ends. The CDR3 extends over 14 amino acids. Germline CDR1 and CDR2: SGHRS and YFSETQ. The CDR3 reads CASSGGWDTGELFF. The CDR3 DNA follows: TGCGCCAGTAGCGGCGGATGGGACACCGGGGAGCTGTTTTTT.

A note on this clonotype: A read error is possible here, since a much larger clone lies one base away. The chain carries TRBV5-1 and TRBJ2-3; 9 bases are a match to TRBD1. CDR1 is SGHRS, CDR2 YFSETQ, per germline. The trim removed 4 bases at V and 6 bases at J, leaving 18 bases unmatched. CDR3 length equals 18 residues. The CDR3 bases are TGCGCCAGCAGCCGGCCTGAGACGGGACAGGGCATATACGATACGCAGTATTTT. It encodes CASSRPETGQGIYDTQYF.

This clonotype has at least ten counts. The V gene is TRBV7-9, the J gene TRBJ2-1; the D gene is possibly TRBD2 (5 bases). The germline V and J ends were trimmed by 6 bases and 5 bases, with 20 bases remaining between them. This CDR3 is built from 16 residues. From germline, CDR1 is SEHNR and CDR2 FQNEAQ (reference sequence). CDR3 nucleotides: TGTGCCAGCAGTTCTAAAACCGGGGTACTTAACAATGAGCAGTTCTTC. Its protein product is CASSSKTGVLNNEQFF.

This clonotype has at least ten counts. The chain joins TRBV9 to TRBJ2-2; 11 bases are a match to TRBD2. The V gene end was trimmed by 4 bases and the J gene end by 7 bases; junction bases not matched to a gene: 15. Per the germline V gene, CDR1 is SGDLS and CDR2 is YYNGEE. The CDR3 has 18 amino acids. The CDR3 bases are TGTGCCAGCAGCATCGCCCTTAGCGGGGGGGCGGGACACGGGGAGCTGTTTTTT. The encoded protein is CASSIALSGGAGHGELFF.

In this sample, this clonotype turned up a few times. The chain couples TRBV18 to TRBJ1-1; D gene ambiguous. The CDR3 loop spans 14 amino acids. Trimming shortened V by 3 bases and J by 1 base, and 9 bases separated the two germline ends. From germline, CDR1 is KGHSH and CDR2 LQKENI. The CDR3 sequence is CASSPEGTNTEAFF. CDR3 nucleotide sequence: TGTGCCAGCTCACCGGAGGGTACGAACACTGAAGCTTTCTTT.

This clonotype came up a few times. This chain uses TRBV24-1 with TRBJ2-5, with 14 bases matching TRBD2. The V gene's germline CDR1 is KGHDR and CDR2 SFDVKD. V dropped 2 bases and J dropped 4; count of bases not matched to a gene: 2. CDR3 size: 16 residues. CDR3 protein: CATSDSGLAGVETQYF. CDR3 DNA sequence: TGTGCCACCAGTGATTCGGGACTAGCGGGGGTAGAGACCCAGTACTTC.

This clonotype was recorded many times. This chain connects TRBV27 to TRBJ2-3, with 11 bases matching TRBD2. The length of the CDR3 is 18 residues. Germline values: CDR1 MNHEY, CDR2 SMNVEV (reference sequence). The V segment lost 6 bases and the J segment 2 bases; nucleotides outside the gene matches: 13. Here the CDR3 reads CASSKYSGGARHTDTQYF. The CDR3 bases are TGTGCCAGCAGCAAATATAGCGGGGGGGCAAGACACACAGATACGCAGTATTTT.

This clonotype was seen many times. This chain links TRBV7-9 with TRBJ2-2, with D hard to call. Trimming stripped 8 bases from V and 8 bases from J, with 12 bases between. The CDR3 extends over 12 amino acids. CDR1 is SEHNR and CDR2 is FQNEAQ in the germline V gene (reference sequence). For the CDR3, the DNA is TGTGCCAGCCAAGCTTCTTCTGGGGAGCTGTTTTTT. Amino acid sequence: CASQASSGELFF. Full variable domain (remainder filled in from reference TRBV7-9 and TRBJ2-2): DTGVSQNPRHKITKRGQNVTFRCDPISEHNRLYWYRQTLGQGPEFLTYFQNEAQLEKSRLLSDRFSAERPKGSFSTLEIQRTEQGDSAMYLCASQASSGELFFGEGSRLTVL.

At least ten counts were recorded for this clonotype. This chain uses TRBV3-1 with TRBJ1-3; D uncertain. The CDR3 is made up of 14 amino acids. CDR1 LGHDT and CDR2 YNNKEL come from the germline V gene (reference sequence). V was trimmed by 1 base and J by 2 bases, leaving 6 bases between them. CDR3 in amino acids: CASSQGGTGNTIYF. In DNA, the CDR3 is TGTGCCAGCAGCCAAGGGGGAACTGGAAACACCATATATTTT.